These 5 T cell receptor beta chains were all obtained from the same sample, sequenced in a study of T-cell memory formation after mild COVID-19. One entry per CDR3 protein, called by TCRdb with MiXCR from the 5' RACE reads. The sample has approximately 500,000 distinct CDR3 sequences, around a quarter seen once. The sequencing input was PBMCs or a T cell subset sorted from them (not recorded which). Every receptor here comes from an adult woman who had mild COVID-19 (a few samples of this study predate the infection). Cell type and time point are not known.

This clonotype has more than one count but fewer than ten. V gene TRBV7-9 combines with J gene TRBJ2-7; TRBD1 is a possible D gene (6 bases). The CDR3 loop spans 16 amino acids. Germline assignment: CDR1 SEHNR and CDR2 FQNEAQ (reference sequence). Between the trimmed V and J ends, which lost 4 bases and 0 bases, there was a span of 16 bases. The CDR3 DNA is TGTGCCAGCAGCTCCCAGACAGGATCATCCTCCTACGAGCAGTACTTC. Translation gives CASSSQTGSSSYEQYF.

This clonotype occurred a few times. The chain joins TRBV24-1 to TRBJ2-1, with 8 bases identical to TRBD1. The CDR3 sequence is 15 residues long. CDR1 and CDR2 from the germline V gene are KGHDR and SFDVKD. J lost 4 bases, V lost 4 bases, and 5 bases had no gene match. In DNA, the CDR3 is TGTGCCACCAGTGACAGAGACAGGGGTTACAATGAGCAGTTCTTC. This gives the protein CATSDRDRGYNEQFF.

The table lists this clonotype with a few counts. The V call is TRBV20-1, the J call TRBJ2-3; D is uncertain. Germline CDR1 DFQATT, CDR2 SNEGSKA (reference sequence). This CDR3 is 17 amino acids long. The V gene lost 5 bases and the J gene lost 1 base, with 22 bases spanning the gap. The CDR3 DNA sequence: TGCAGTGCTCTGATAAGCGTGGCGGCTGTGGGCACAGATACGCAGTATTTT. Translation gives CSALISVAAVGTDTQYF.

The chain recombines TRBV3-1 with TRBJ1-1; 10 bases align to TRBD1. Germline trimming cut 3 bases from V and 0 bases from J; bases unmatched to any gene: 4. Looked up from germline, CDR1 is LGHDT and CDR2 is YNNKEL (reference sequence). The CDR3 spans 16 residues. For the CDR3, the DNA is TGTGCCAGCAGCCAGAGGGACAGGGGACTGAACACTGAAGCTTTCTTT. It codes for CASSQRDRGLNTEAFF.

The V and J genes are TRBV7-8 and TRBJ2-1; tentative D call: TRBD1 (5 bases). Germline V lookup: CDR1 SGHVS, CDR2 FQNEAQ. V was shortened by 1 base and J by 6 bases, with 10 bases between the two germline ends. This CDR3 has 14 amino acids. The CDR3 spells CASSLVQGANEQFF. CDR3 in DNA: TGTGCCAGCAGCTTAGTTCAGGGTGCCAATGAGCAGTTCTTC.